The clone carrying this T cell receptor beta chain was detected once. This sample is part of a study of blood T cell repertoires in COVID-19. Across the whole study: Samples taken during acute and convalescent COVID-19 were collected in the United States, Italy and Spain.

The CDR3 runs 14 residues. V trimming: 5 bases; J trimming: 4 bases; junction bases outside the gene matches: 4. Germline values: CDR1 SEHNR, CDR2 FQNEAQ (reference sequence). The data were produced by immunoSEQ multiplex PCR, yet TCRdb's version contains in-frame clones alone and is incomplete. This table has a few hundred thousand clones, approximately 90% appearing once. Categorization into cohorts depended on clinical history that participants reported. The sequence was obtained from a woman between 35 and 50 years old who had been exposed to COVID-19. The sample was PBMCs or T cells enriched from blood (not recorded which). The genes are TRBV7-9 and TRBJ1-4; 7 bases agree with TRBD1. The DNA of the CDR3 is TGTGCCAGCAGCCTGACAGGGATTAATGAAAAACTGTTTTTT. As protein: CASSLTGINEKLFF. The complete variable domain, with remaining parts taken from reference TRBV7-9 and TRBJ1-4, reads DTGVSQNPRHKITKRGQNVTFRCDPISEHNRLYWYRQTLGQGPEFLTYFQNEAQLEKSRLLSDRFSAERPKGSFSTLEIQRTEQGDSAMYLCASSLTGINEKLFFGSGTQLSVL.